This T cell receptor beta chain came from a study of blood T cell repertoires in COVID-19. Study details: Some COVID-19 samples were acute and others convalescent; all came from the United States, Italy and Spain. In each case, the material was cDNA or gDNA derived from T cells, B-cell-depleted T cells, or PBMCs.

In the original workflow: It was from reference gene primer amplification that nucleated cell counts were estimated. TCRdb keeps only in-frame clones here, not all; method: immunoSEQ multiplex PCR. V and J calls plus clone size are reproduced from that table; the DNA served to infer D and trimming. The profile shows about 160,000 clones, over 80% of them singletons. Germline V lookup: CDR1 MNHEY, CDR2 SMNVEV (reference sequence). V was pared by 2 bases and J by 3 bases, with 6 bases of the junction left unmatched. The CDR3 extends over 16 amino acids. Sequenced: peripheral blood. This TCR was sampled from a woman in her fifties or sixties with acute or convalescent COVID-19. This chain links TRBV27 with TRBJ2-3; 9 bases are shared with TRBD1. Here the CDR3 reads CASSLRDRVLTDTQYF. CDR3 sequence (DNA): TGTGCCAGCAGTTTAAGGGACAGGGTTTTAACAGATACGCAGTATTTT.